This entry features one TCR beta chain sequence. This entry is derived from a study of T cells after posttransplantation cyclophosphamide. The protocol was immunoSEQ multiplex PCR, while the TCRdb copy is restricted to in-frame clones and leaves out a portion. The sample lists 25,000 or so clones; 86% were seen once. The CDR3 runs to 15 residues. Germline CDR1 is SGHAT and CDR2 is FQDESV (reference sequence). V was pared by 4 bases and J by 3 bases, with 16 bases between. The rearrangement uses TRBV11-1 and TRBJ2-7; perhaps TRBD1 as D (6 bases). The TCR sequence derives from a woman aged 55-70 years with a blood cancer, CMV-positive, and with a related stem cell donor. The sequenced material came from PBMCs. The CDR3 here is CASSSSGTSSYEQYF. The CDR3 DNA is TGTGCCAGCAGCTCATCTGGGACATCCAGCTACGAGCAGTACTTC.